This T cell receptor (beta chain) was documented in a study of response to subunit inactivated influenza vaccine. CDR1 and CDR2 (germline): SEHNR, FQNEAQ (reference sequence). There are 14 residues in the CDR3. The V and J ends lost 5 bases and 1 base respectively, with 12 bases between them. TCRdb ran MiXCR on the RT-PCR reads and lists one entry per CDR3 protein. Of about 700,000 distinct CDR3 sequences in the sample, about 15% are singletons; the top ten hold roughly 6.4%. This clonotype was seen more than once but under ten times. Its antigen is unknown. Study-wide results and limits: Authors proposed each seasonal influenza vaccination draws in few new T cells.

The chain carries TRBV7-9 and TRBJ2-7, with a possible D match to TRBD1 (6 bases). The sample in question was PBMCs from blood, obtained 14 to 15 days before vaccination. The receptor comes from a man in his forties or fifties who received an inactivated influenza vaccine. DNA of the CDR3: TGTGCCAGCAGCGCCCAACAGGGTTCCTACGAGCAGTACTTC. Its protein product is CASSAQQGSYEQYF.